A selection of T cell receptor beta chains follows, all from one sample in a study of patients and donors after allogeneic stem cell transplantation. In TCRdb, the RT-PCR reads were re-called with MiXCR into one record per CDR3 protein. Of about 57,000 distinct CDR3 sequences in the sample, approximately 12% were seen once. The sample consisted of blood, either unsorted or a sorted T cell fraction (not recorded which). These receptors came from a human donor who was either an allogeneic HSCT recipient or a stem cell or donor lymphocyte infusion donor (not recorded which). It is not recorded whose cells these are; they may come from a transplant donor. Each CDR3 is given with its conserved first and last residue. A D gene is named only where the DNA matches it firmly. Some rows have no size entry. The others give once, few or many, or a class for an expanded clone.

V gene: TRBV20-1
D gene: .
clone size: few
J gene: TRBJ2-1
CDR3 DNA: TGCAGTGCTACCTTCGACTTGGAGCCCTACAATGAGCAGTTCTTC
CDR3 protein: CSATFDLEPYNEQFF

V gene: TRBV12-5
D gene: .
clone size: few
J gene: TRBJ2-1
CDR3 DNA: TGTGCTAGTGGTTTGCGGCCCTTGGGTAGCGGCTCCTACAATGAGCAGTTCTTC
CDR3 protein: CASGLRPLGSGSYNEQFF

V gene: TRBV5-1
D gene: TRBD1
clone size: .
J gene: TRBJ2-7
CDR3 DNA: TGCGCCAGCAGCTTACCGGGACAGGGGATCTACGAGCAGTACTTC
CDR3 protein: CASSLPGQGIYEQYF

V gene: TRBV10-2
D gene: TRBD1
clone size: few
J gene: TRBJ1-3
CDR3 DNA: TGCGCCAGCAGTCGCCGAGGACAGGGCGCTGGAAACACCATATATTTT
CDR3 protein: CASSRRGQGAGNTIYF

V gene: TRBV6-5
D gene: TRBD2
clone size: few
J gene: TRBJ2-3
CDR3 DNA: TGTGCCAGCAGTTACCAGGCGGGAGGTTCAATAGATACGCAGTATTTT
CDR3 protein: CASSYQAGGSIDTQYF

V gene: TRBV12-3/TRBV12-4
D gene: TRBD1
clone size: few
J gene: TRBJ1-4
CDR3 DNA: TGTGCCAGCAGTACAACCGGGACAGGGAATGAAAAACTGTTTTTT
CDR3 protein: CASSTTGTGNEKLFF

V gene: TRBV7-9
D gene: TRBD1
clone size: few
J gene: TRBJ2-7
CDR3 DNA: TGTGCCAGCAGCTTAGCGCCGGGACAGGGGGACTACGAGCAGTACTTC
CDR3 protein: CASSLAPGQGDYEQYF

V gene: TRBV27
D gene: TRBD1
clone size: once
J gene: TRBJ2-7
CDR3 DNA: TGTGCCAGCAGTTTATCCGGGACAGGGACCTACGAGCAGTACTTC
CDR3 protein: CASSLSGTGTYEQYF

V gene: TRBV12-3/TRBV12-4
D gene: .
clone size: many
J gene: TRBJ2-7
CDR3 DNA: TGTGCCAGCAGTATCTTGGGCCAGGGGATCTACGAGCAGTACTTC
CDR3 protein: CASSILGQGIYEQYF

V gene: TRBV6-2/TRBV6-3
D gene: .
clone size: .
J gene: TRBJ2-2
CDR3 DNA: TGTGCCAGCAGTTACTCGCGAGGGCGTCCCGGGGAGCTGTTTTTT
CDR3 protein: CASSYSRGRPGELFF

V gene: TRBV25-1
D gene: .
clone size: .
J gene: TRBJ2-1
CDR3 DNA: TGTGCCAGCAGTGATCCTCTCTTTACTATGGGGAGCGGCAATGAGCAGTTCTTC
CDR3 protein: CASSDPLFTMGSGNEQFF

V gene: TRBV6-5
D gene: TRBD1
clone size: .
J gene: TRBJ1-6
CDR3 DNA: TGTGCCAGCAGGGCGACAGGGCCCATGTATTCACCCCTCCACTTT
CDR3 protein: CASRATGPMYSPLHF

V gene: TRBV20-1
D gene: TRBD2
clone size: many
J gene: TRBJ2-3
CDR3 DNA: TGCAGTGCTCCCCGATCAGCGGGGTTAGCCACAGATACGCAGTATTTT
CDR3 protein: CSAPRSAGLATDTQYF

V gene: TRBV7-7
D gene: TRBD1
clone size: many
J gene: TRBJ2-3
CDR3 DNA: TGTGCTAGCAGCTTAGAGGACAGGGGAACGCAGTATTTT
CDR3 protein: CASSLEDRGTQYF

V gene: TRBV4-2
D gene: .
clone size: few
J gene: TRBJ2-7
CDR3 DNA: TGTGCCAGCAGCCAAGGACTGGAACTGGCCTACGAGCAGTACTTC
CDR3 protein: CASSQGLELAYEQYF

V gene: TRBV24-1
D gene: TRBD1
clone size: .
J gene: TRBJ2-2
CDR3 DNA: TGTGCCACCAGTGACTCCGGGACAGACCCCACCGGGGAGCTGTTTTTT
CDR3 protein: CATSDSGTDPTGELFF

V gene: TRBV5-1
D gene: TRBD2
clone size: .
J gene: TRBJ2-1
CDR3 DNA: TGCGCCAGCAGCTTGTACATTCTAGCGGGAGTGTACAATGAGCAGTTCTTC
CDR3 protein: CASSLYILAGVYNEQFF

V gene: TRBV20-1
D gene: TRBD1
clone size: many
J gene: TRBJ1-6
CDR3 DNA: TGCAGTGCAGTCGTGGACAGGGTGCATTCACCCCTCCACTTT
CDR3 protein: CSAVVDRVHSPLHF

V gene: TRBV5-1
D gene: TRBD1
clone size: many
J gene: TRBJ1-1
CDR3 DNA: TGCGCCAGCAGCTTTGAACAGGGGGAGTGGAACACTGAAGCTTTCTTT
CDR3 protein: CASSFEQGEWNTEAFF

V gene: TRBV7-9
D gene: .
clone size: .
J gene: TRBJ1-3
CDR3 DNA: TGTGCCAGCAGAAATCACAGGAGAACCGCAAGAAACACCATATATTTT
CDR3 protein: CASRNHRRTARNTIYF

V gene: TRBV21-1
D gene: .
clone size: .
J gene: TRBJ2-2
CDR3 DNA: TGTGCCAGCGGCACGAGACAGGGAGACACCGGGGAGCTGTTTTTT
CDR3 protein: CASGTRQGDTGELFF

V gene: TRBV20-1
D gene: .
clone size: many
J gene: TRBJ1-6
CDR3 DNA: TGCAGTGCTAGAGATGTTTTACGGATGATCAATTCACCCCTCCACTTT
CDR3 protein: CSARDVLRMINSPLHF

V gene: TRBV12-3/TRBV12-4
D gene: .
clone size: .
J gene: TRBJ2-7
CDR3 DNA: TGTGCCAGCAGCCCCGGGACGGCATCCTACGAGCAGTACTTC
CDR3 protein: CASSPGTASYEQYF

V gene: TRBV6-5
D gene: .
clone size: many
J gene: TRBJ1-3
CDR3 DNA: TGTGCCAGCAGTTACTCCTCAATAGGCGACACCATATATTTT
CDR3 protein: CASSYSSIGDTIYF

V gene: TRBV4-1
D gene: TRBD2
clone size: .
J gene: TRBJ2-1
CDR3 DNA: TGCGCCAGCAGCCAAGACGGGAGTAGCGGGAGGTCACGGAGCTCCTACAATGAGCAGTTCTTC
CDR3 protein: CASSQDGSSGRSRSSYNEQFF

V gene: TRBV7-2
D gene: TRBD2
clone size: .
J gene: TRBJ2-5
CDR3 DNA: TGTGCCAGCAGCCGGGGACTAGCGGGAGGGCCAGAGACCCAGTACTTC
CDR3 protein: CASSRGLAGGPETQYF

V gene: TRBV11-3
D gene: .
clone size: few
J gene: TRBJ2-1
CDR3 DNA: TGTGCCAGCAGCCGGGGTGGGAGCTCCTACAATGAGCAGTTCTTC
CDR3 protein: CASSRGGSSYNEQFF

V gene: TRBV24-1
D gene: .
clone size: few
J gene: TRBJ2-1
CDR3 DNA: TGTGCCACCAGCCCCAACATTATAAACAATGAGCAGTTCTTC
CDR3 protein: CATSPNIINNEQFF

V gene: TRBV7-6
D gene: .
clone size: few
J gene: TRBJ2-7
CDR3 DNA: TGTGCCAGCAGCCAACACGGTTTGGACTACGAGCAGTACTTC
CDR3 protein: CASSQHGLDYEQYF

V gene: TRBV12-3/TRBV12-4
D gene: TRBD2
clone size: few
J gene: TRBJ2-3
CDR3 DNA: TGTGCCAGCAGTCCGACTAGCGGGCCCCCAGGTACGCAGTATTTT
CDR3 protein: CASSPTSGPPGTQYF

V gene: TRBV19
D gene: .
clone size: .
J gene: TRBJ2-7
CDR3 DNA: TGTGCCAGTTGGCGGGACTGCTACTACGAGCAGTACTTC
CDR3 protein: CASWRDCYYEQYF

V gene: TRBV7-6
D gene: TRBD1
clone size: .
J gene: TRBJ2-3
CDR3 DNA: TGTGCCAGCAGCTTAGCGGGCAGGGGGCGGACAGATACGCAGTATTTT
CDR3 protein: CASSLAGRGRTDTQYF

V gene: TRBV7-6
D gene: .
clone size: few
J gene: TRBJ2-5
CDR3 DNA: TGTGCCAGCAGCTCAGGACAAGAGGGGGAGACCCAGTACTTC
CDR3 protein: CASSSGQEGETQYF

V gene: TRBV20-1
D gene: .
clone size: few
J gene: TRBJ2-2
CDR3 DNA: TGCAGTGCTAGGGACAGTCGGACCGGGGAGCTGTTTTTT
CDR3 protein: CSARDSRTGELFF

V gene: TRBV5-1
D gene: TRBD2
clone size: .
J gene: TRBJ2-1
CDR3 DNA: TGCGCCAGCAGCCCGACGGGGGGAAACAATGAGCAGTTCTTC
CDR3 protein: CASSPTGGNNEQFF